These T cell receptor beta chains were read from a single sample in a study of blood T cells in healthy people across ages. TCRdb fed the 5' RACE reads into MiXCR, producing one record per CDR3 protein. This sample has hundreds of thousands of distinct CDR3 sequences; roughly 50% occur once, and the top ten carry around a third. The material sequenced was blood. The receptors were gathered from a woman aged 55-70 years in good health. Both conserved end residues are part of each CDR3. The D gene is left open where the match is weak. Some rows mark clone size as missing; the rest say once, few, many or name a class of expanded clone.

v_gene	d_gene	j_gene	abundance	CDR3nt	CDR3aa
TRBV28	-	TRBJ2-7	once	TGTGCCAGCAGCCCCTCCTTAGAGCAGTACTTC	CASSPSLEQYF
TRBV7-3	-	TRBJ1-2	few	TGTGCCAGCAGCTTATCGGGGATCGAGGGCTACACCTTC	CASSLSGIEGYTF
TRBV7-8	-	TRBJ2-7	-	TGTGCCAGCAGCTTTGTCCGACAGCGAGGCGAGCAGTACTTC	CASSFVRQRGEQYF
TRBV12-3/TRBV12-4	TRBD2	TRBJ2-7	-	TGTGCCAGCATTCTTAGCGGGGCGTACGAGCAGTACTTC	CASILSGAYEQYF
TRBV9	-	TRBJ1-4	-	TGTGCCAGCAGCGTAGCTACGGGGGCCGTAGGAAGAGAAAAACTGTTTTTT	CASSVATGAVGREKLFF
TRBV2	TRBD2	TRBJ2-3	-	TGTGCCTGCAGGCAACGACTAGCGGGAGGGCCGTCAGATACGCAGTATTTT	CACRQRLAGGPSDTQYF
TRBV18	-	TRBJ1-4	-	TGTGCCAGCTCAGTCAACGCAGCTGAAAAACTGTTTTTT	CASSVNAAEKLFF
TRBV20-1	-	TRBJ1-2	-	TGCAGTGCTAGAGAAGGAGGGGAAGGCTATGGCTACACCTTC	CSAREGGEGYGYTF
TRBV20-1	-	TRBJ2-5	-	TGCAGTGCTAGACCAAACCAGGGATTGGAGACCCAGTACTTC	CSARPNQGLETQYF
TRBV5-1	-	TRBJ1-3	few	TGCGCCAGCAGCTTGGACTACTCTGGAAACACCATATATTTT	CASSLDYSGNTIYF
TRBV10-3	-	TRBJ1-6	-	TGTGCCATCAGTGACAGGGTCGATAATTCACCCCTCCACTTT	CAISDRVDNSPLHF
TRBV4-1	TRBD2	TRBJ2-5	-	TGCGCCAGCAGCATCGGGACTAGCGGGAGCTTTGAGACCCAGTACTTC	CASSIGTSGSFETQYF
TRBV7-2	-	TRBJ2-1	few	TGTGCCAGCAGCTTAGCCGCAGGGGCTAGATACAATGAGCAGTTCTTC	CASSLAAGARYNEQFF
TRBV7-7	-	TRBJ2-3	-	TGTGCTAGCAGCGCCTCTGGAAATACGCAGTATTTT	CASSASGNTQYF
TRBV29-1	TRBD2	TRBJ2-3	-	TGCAGCGTTGAGGGGGGGAGACTAGCGGGGAACACAGATACGCAGTATTTT	CSVEGGRLAGNTDTQYF
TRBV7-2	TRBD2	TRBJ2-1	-	TGTGCCAGCAGCCCGACTCTAGCGGGAGGTAGTAGTGAGCAGTTCTTC	CASSPTLAGGSSEQFF
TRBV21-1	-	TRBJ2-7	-	TGTGCCAGCAGCAAAGAGGAGCTAGCGGGAGAGGGGACCTACGAGCAGTACTTC	CASSKEELAGEGTYEQYF
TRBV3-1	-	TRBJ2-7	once	TGTGCCAGCAGCCCTAAAGCCGCCTCCTACGAGCAGTACTTC	CASSPKAASYEQYF
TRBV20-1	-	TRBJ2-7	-	TGCAGTGCAGAACGGGACTCAAGCTCCTACGAGCAGTACTTC	CSAERDSSSYEQYF
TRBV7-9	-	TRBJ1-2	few	TGTGCCAGCAGTAACCGGGACCGGGGCTACACCTTC	CASSNRDRGYTF
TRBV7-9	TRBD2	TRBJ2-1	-	TGTGCCAGCAGCGGGCGGGGCGGGAGCCGTGAGCAGTTCTTC	CASSGRGGSREQFF
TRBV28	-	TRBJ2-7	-	TGTGCCAGCAGAAAAGACGTTGGACGGACACCCTACGAGCAGTACTTC	CASRKDVGRTPYEQYF
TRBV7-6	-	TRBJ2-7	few	TGTGCCAGCAGCTTAGAGGCCCAAGGGTTTGAGCAGTACTTC	CASSLEAQGFEQYF
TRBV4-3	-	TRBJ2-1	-	TGCGCCAGCAGCCCAGGGACACTATCCGATAATGAGCAGTTCTTC	CASSPGTLSDNEQFF